The clone carrying this TCR beta chain has a single count. CD8+ and CD4+ T cells circulating in blood were sequenced for TCR beta. This specimen belongs to a study of CD8 T cells in Susac syndrome. cDNA came from around 0.5 to 1 ug RNA primed by random hexamers. TCRdb recomputed calls from the immunoSEQ multiplex PCR reads with MiXCR, one row per CDR3 protein. This table has about 120,000 distinct CDR3 sequences, around 94% appearing once. The J segment lost 3 bases and the V segment lost 1 base, leaving 2 bases of the junction unmatched. There are 15 residues in the CDR3. The V gene's germline CDR1 is MGHRA and CDR2 YSYEKL.

J is TRBJ1-5 and V is TRBV4-1; TRBD1 matches 8 bases. The clonotype was recovered from a human donor in good health. Sequenced: CD4+ T cells from PBMCs. The CDR3 spells CASSQATGDNQPQHF. Here the CDR3 DNA reads TGCGCCAGCAGCCAAGCGACAGGGGACAATCAGCCCCAGCATTTT.